This passage covers 12 T cell receptor beta chains from one sample sequenced in a study of T cell responses to AZD1222 COVID-19 vaccine. The assay was immunoSEQ multiplex PCR, and TCRdb's table has in-frame clones only and misses some. The table lists 99,000 or so clones, 87% of them singletons. The material was peripheral blood, obtained on day 0 of AZD1222 vaccination. The receptors here all came from an adult in good health.

V and J are TRBV5-8 and TRBJ2-7; TRBD1 agrees at 9 bases. The CDR3 extends over 14 amino acids. V shed 3 bases, J shed 9 bases, and the junction held 10 bases outside the gene matches. Germline-derived CDR1 and CDR2 are SGHTS and YDEGEE. CDR3 amino acids: CASSSPDRGGGQYV. The CDR3 nucleotides read TGTGCCAGCAGCTCTCCGGACAGGGGAGGGGGGCAGTACGTC.

The rearrangement links TRBV7-3 to TRBJ2-3, with D possibly TRBD2 on 6 matching bases. Germline V lookup: CDR1 SGHTA, CDR2 FQGTGA. Trimming stripped 1 base from V and 2 bases from J, with 16 bases between. The CDR3 covers 17 residues. CDR3 sequence reads: CASSLRRLRDSTDTQYF. The CDR3 region has the DNA TGTGCCAGCAGCTTAAGGCGGTTACGGGACTCCACAGATACGCAGTATTTT.

In this sample, this clone turned up a few times. The chain couples TRBV7-2 to TRBJ2-1; no clear D. Germline assignment: CDR1 SGHTA and CDR2 FQGNSA. V lost 3 bases and J lost 4, with 16 bases in between. CDR3 length equals 16 residues. The CDR3 protein is CASSFSRFGSYNEQFF. The CDR3 nucleotides read TGTGCCAGCAGCTTTTCACGTTTTGGATCGTACAATGAGCAGTTCTTC.

This chain uses TRBV7-2 with TRBJ2-1; 7 bases are a match to TRBD2. There are 11 residues in the CDR3. The V gene's germline CDR1 is SGHTA and CDR2 FQGNSA. The ends lost 3 bases at V and 13 bases at J; junction bases unmatched: 3. For the CDR3, the DNA is TGTGCCAGCAGCTTGACTAGCCCCCAGTTCTTC. Translating it yields CASSLTSPQFF.

This chain uses TRBV9 with TRBJ2-1; D remains unclear. The V gene's germline CDR1 is SGDLS and CDR2 YYNGEE. The CDR3 extends over 15 amino acids. The V end was cut by 3 bases, the J end by 2 bases, with 12 bases between. CDR3 protein: CASSATGGTYNEQFF. In DNA, the CDR3 is TGTGCCAGCAGCGCCACGGGCGGTACCTACAATGAGCAGTTCTTC.

This chain links TRBV12-2 with TRBJ1-3; TRBD1 was called by the table and not checked on the DNA. TRBV12-2 is an annotated pseudogene. The CDR3 extends over 16 amino acids. CDR3 sequence: CASRLTKTGSGNTIYF. Written as DNA, the CDR3 is TGTGCAAGTCGCTTAACGAAGACAGGGTCTGGAAACACCATATATTTT.

This chain connects TRBV7-9 to TRBJ1-2; TRBD1 matches at 8 bases. CDR1 is SEHNR, CDR2 FQNEAQ, per germline (reference sequence). V lost 5 bases and J lost 2; bases outside the gene matches: 7. This CDR3 is built from 15 residues. The CDR3 DNA sequence: TGTGCCAGCAGCCCTCAGACAGGGGCCAACTATGGCTACACCTTC. It is translated as CASSPQTGANYGYTF.

V usage is TRBV24-1 and J usage is TRBJ2-5, with no clear D. Germline V gives CDR1 KGHDR, CDR2 SFDVKD. CDR3 length: 12 residues. V was shortened by 7 bases and J by 3 bases, with 8 bases between the two germline ends. CDR3: CATRDQEETQYF. The DNA for the CDR3 is TGTGCCACCAGGGACCAGGAAGAGACCCAGTACTTC.

The chain has TRBV23-1 and TRBJ2-5; maybe TRBD2 (5 bases). TRBV23-1 is recorded as an ORF, its role being uncertain. The CDR3 has 15 amino acids. The ends were cut back, 4 bases at V and 1 base at J, with 13 bases in the middle. This CDR3 is CASSPPHGVQETQYF. In DNA, the CDR3 is TGCGCCAGCAGTCCACCTCACGGGGTCCAAGAGACCCAGTACTTC.

The chain uses TRBV7-9 and TRBJ1-1; TRBD1 is a possible D gene (6 bases). Trimming cost V 6 bases and J 6 bases, with 20 bases left between them. There are 15 residues in the CDR3. Germline V gives CDR1 SEHNR, CDR2 FQNEAQ (reference sequence). The CDR3 DNA follows: TGTGCCAGCAGGTCGGTAGGAGGGGGAGAGGCTGAAGCTTTCTTT. Protein sequence: CASRSVGGGEAEAFF.

The V and J genes are TRBV10-3 and TRBJ1-1, with 9 bases matching TRBD1. V lost 6 bases to trimming and J lost 4 bases; unmatched junction nucleotides: 6. The CDR3 is 14 residues long. Germline V gene data show CDR1 as ENHRY and CDR2 as SYGVKD. The CDR3 sequence: CAISRDRDGTEAFF. In DNA, the CDR3 is TGTGCCATCAGCAGGGACAGGGATGGCACTGAAGCTTTCTTT.

This chain uses TRBV7-9 with TRBJ2-5, with D uncertain. Trimming took off 6 bases at V and 0 bases at J, with 8 bases between the two ends. The CDR3 extends over 13 amino acids. Germline V gene lookup returns CDR1 SEHNR and CDR2 FQNEAQ (reference sequence). CDR3 sequence (DNA): TGTGCCAGCAGACCAGACAACCAAGAGACCCAGTACTTC. It specifies CASRPDNQETQYF.